This section outlines one T cell receptor (beta chain) sequence together with its context. The data were taken from a study of T cells expressing NK-cell markers. Study details: From sorted CD3+CD56+NKG2C+, CD3+CD56+NKG2C- and CD3+CD56-NKG2C+ T cells came the TCR beta repertoires.

UMIs accompanied the 5'RACE template switching by which TCR beta cDNA was made. TCRdb reanalyzed the 5' RACE reads, giving one entry per CDR3 protein sequence and no DNA. The table gives a few hundred thousand distinct CDR3 sequences; the top ten clones make up roughly 3.5% of it. The CDR3 totals 14 residues. CDR1 and CDR2 from the germline V gene are SEHNR and FQNEAQ (reference sequence). Sequenced: blood T cells: a sorted CD56 or NKG2C T cell subset, CD4+ or CD8+ T cells, or bulk PBMC T cells (not recorded which). The source is a young man in good health. The genes are TRBV7-9 and TRBJ2-7; TCRdb selects TRBD1, and the lack of DNA leaves this call unchecked. CDR3 sequence: CASSLGGTGYEQYF.